Listed below are T cell receptor beta chains from one sample, sequenced in a study of identical twins. TCRdb reprocessed the 5' RACE reads via MiXCR and lists one record per CDR3 protein. The repertoire has about 720,000 distinct CDR3 sequences, around a sixth of them found once; the top ten carry approximately 14%. These data also formed part of another study, on T cells expressing NK-cell markers.

The specimen sequenced was PBMCs. The receptors come from a woman aged 18-35 years in good health. Each CDR3 is given with its conserved first and last residue. Each record gives: clone size, D gene, J gene, V gene, CDR3 DNA, CDR3 protein. A D gene is named only where the DNA matches it firmly. The size of a clone is reported for some rows only, either as once, few or many, or as a class for expanded clones.

clone_size: few
d_call: -
j_call: TRBJ1-2
v_call: TRBV12-3/TRBV12-4
cdr3_nt: TGTGCCAGCACCCTTCGGAACGGATCCCCCGATGGCTACACCTTC
cdr3_aa: CASTLRNGSPDGYTF

clone_size: -
d_call: -
j_call: TRBJ1-1
v_call: TRBV7-2
cdr3_nt: TGTGCCAGCAGCCCCTACGGGACCTCCGAGGGTGAAGCTTTCTTT
cdr3_aa: CASSPYGTSEGEAFF

clone_size: -
d_call: TRBD1
j_call: TRBJ1-1
v_call: TRBV11-2
cdr3_nt: TGTGCCAGCAGCTGGAACAGGGGAGGAACTGAAGCTTTCTTT
cdr3_aa: CASSWNRGGTEAFF

clone_size: -
d_call: TRBD2
j_call: TRBJ2-5
v_call: TRBV10-3
cdr3_nt: TGTGCCATCGCGGGAGGACTACAAGAGACCCAGTACTTC
cdr3_aa: CAIAGGLQETQYF

clone_size: few
d_call: TRBD1
j_call: TRBJ2-1
v_call: TRBV5-1
cdr3_nt: TGCGCCAGCGAGGGACAGGATAACAATGAGCAGTTCTTC
cdr3_aa: CASEGQDNNEQFF

clone_size: few
d_call: TRBD2
j_call: TRBJ2-1
v_call: TRBV29-1
cdr3_nt: TGCAGCGTTGAAGGGGGGGGGAACAATGAGCAGTTCTTC
cdr3_aa: CSVEGGGNNEQFF

clone_size: few
d_call: -
j_call: TRBJ1-2
v_call: TRBV20-1
cdr3_nt: TGCAGTGCTAGATCCGCAGCAAGCTATGGCTACACCTTC
cdr3_aa: CSARSAASYGYTF

clone_size: few
d_call: -
j_call: TRBJ1-1
v_call: TRBV4-1
cdr3_nt: TGCGCCAGCAGCCAAGATCCTAAGAACACTGAAGCTTTCTTT
cdr3_aa: CASSQDPKNTEAFF

clone_size: many
d_call: TRBD1
j_call: TRBJ2-7
v_call: TRBV5-1
cdr3_nt: TGTGCCAGCAGTTTAGGGACAGGCACCTACGAGCAGTACTTC
cdr3_aa: CASSLGTGTYEQYF

clone_size: few
d_call: TRBD2
j_call: TRBJ2-1
v_call: TRBV20-1
cdr3_nt: TGCAGTGCCGCGAGCGGGAGGGCCTACAATGAGCAGTTCTTC
cdr3_aa: CSAASGRAYNEQFF

clone_size: few
d_call: -
j_call: TRBJ2-5
v_call: TRBV3-1
cdr3_nt: TGTGCCAGCAGCCAAGATACGGGCTTCGGGGGAGGAGGGGAGACCCAGTACTTC
cdr3_aa: CASSQDTGFGGGGETQYF

clone_size: few
d_call: TRBD1
j_call: TRBJ2-7
v_call: TRBV30
cdr3_nt: TGTGCCTGGAGTGTACCTTCCGGGACAGGGAGGAACGAGCAGTACTTC
cdr3_aa: CAWSVPSGTGRNEQYF

clone_size: -
d_call: TRBD1
j_call: TRBJ2-4
v_call: TRBV12-3/TRBV12-4
cdr3_nt: TGTGCCAGCAGTCCCGGGGACAGAACGATTCAGTACTTC
cdr3_aa: CASSPGDRTIQYF